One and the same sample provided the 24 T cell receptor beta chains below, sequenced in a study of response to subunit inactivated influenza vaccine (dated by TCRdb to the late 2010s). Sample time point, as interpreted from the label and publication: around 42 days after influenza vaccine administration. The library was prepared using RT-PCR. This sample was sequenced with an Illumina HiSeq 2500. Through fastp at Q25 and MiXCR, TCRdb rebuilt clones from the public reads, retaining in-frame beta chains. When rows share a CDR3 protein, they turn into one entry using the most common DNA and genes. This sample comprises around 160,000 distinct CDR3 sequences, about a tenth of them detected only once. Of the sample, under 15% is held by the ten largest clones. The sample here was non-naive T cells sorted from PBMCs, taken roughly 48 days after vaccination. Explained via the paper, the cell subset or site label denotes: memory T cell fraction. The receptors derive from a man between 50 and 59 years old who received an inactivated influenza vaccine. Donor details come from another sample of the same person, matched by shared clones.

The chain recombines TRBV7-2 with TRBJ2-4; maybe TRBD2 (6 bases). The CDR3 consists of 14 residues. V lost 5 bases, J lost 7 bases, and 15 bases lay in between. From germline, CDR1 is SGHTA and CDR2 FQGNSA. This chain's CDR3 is CASSQGSGRNIQYF. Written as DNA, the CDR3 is TGTGCCAGCAGCCAAGGTAGCGGTCGGAACATTCAGTACTTC.

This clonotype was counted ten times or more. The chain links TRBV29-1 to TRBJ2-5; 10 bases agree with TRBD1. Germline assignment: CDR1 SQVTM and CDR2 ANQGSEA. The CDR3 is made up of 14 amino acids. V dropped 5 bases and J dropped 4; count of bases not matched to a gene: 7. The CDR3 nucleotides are TGCAGCGTTTCTGTCGGGACAGGGGTAGAGACCCAGTACTTC. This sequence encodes CSVSVGTGVETQYF. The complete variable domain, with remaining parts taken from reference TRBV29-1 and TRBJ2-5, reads SAVISQKPSRDICQRGTSLTIQCQVDSQVTMMFWYRQQPGQSLTLIATANQGSEATYESGFVIDKFPISRPNLTFSTLTVSNMSPEDSSIYLCSVSVGTGVETQYFGPGTRLLVL.

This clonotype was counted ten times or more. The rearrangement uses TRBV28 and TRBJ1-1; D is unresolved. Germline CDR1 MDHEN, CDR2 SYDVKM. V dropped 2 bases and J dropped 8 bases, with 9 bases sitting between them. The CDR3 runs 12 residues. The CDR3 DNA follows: TGTGCCAGCAGTTTACAGACCAAAGAAGCTTTCTTT. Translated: CASSLQTKEAFF. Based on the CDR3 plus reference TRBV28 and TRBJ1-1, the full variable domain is DVKVTQSSRYLVKRTGEKVFLECVQDMDHENMFWYRQDPGLGLRLIYFSYDVKMKEKGDIPEGYSVSREKKERFSLILESASTNQTSMYLCASSLQTKEAFFGQGTRLTVV.

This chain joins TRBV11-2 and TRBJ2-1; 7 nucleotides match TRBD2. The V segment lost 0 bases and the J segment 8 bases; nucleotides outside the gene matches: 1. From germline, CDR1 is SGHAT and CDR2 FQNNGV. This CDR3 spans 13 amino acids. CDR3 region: CASSLESGDEQFF. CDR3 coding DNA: TGTGCCAGCAGCTTAGAAAGCGGGGATGAGCAGTTCTTC.

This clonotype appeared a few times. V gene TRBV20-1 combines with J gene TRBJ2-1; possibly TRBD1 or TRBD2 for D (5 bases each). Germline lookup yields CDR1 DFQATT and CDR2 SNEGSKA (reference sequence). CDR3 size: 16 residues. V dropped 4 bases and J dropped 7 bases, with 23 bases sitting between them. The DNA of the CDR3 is TGCAGTGCTAAACTCGCGAGGGGAGCCCGGTGGAATGAGCAGTTCTTC. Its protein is CSAKLARGARWNEQFF.

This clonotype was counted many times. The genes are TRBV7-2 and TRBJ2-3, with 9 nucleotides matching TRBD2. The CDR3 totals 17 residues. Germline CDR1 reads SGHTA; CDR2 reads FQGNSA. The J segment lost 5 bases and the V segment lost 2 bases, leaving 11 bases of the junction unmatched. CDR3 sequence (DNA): TGTGCCAGCAGCTTATTGACTAGCGGTAGCAGTAGAGATACGCAGTATTTT. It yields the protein CASSLLTSGSSRDTQYF.

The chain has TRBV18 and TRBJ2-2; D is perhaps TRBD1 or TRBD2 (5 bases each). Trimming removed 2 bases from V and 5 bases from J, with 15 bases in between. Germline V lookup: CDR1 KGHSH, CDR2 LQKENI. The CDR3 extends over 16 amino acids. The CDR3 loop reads CASSPENRRSTGELFF. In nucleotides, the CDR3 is TGTGCCAGCTCACCAGAGAACAGGAGGTCAACCGGGGAGCTGTTTTTT.

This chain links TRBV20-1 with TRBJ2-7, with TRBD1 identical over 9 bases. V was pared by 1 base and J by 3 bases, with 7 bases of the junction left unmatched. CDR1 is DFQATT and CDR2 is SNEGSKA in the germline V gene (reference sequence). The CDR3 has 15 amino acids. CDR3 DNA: TGCAGTGCTAGAGCGCTCGAGACAGGGGGCTACGAGCAGTACTTC. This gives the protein CSARALETGGYEQYF.

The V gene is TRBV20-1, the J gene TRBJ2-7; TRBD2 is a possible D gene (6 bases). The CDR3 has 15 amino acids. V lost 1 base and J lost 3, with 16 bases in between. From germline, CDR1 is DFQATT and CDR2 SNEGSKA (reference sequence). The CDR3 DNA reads TGCAGTGCTAGAGCTACGGGACTGGCAAACTACGAGCAGTACTTC. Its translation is CSARATGLANYEQYF.

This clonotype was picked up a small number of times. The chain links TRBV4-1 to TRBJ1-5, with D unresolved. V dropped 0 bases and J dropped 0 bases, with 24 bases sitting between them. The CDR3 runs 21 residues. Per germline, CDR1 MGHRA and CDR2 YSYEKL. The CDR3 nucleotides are TGCGCCAGCAGCCAAGATAGGCGGTTGAAAACTCGGGTCTATAGCAATCAGCCCCAGCATTTT. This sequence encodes CASSQDRRLKTRVYSNQPQHF.

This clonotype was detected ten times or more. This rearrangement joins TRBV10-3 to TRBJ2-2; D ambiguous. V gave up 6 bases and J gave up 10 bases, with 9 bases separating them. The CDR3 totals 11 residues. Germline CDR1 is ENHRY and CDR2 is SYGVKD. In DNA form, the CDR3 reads TGTGCCATCAGGAGCGACGTGGAGCTGTTTTTT. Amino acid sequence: CAIRSDVELFF.

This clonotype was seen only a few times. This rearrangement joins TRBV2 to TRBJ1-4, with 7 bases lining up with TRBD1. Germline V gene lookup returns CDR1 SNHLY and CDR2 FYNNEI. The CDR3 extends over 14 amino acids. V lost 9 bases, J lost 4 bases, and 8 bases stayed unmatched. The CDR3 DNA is TGTGCCAGTACATCGGACAGGCTTAATGAAAAACTGTTTTTT. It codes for CASTSDRLNEKLFF.

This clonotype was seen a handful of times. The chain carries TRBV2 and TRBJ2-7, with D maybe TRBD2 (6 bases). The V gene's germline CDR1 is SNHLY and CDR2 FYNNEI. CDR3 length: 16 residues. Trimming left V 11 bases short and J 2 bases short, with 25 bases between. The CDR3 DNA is TGTGCCGCCCTGAGTCAGGTAGCGGCCTCTCCCTACGAGCAGTACTTC. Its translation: CAALSQVAASPYEQYF.

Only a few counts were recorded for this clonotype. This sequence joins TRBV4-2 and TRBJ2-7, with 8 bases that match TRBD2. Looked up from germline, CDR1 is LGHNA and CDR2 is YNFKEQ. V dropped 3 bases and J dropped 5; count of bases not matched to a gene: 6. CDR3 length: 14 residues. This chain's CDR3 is CASSHPGRGDEQYF. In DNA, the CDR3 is TGTGCCAGCAGCCACCCAGGGCGGGGGGACGAGCAGTACTTC.

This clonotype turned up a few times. The CDR3, as DNA: TGTGCCAGCAGTTCATGGTCCTACAATGAGCAGTTCTTC. Its protein product is CASSSWSYNEQFF. The gene calls are TRBV12-3 or TRBV12-4 and TRBJ2-1; D gene ambiguous. V shed 4 bases and J shed 1 base, with 5 bases lying between them. The CDR3 runs 13 residues.

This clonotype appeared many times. The CDR3 nucleotides read TGTGCCAGCAGTTACTTTCCCCGACGTTTCAATGAGCAGTTCTTC. Its protein is CASSYFPRRFNEQFF. This rearrangement joins TRBV6-5 to TRBJ2-1, with no clear D. This CDR3 comprises 15 residues. Trimming shortened V by 1 base and J by 6 bases, and 13 bases separated the two germline ends. CDR1 MNHEY and CDR2 SVGAGI come from the germline V gene.

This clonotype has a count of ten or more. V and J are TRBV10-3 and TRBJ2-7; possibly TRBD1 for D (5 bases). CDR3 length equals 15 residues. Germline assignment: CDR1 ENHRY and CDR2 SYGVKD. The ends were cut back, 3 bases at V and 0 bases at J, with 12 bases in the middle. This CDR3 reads CAISELGQGSYEQYF. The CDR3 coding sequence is TGTGCCATCAGTGAATTGGGGCAGGGCTCCTACGAGCAGTACTTC.

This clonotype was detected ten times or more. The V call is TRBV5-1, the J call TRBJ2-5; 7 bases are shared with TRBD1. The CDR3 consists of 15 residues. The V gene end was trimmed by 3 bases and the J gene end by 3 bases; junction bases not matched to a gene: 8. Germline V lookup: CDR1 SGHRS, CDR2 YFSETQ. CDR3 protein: CASSSTGEGEETQYF. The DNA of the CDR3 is TGCGCCAGCAGCTCCACAGGGGAAGGGGAAGAGACCCAGTACTTC.

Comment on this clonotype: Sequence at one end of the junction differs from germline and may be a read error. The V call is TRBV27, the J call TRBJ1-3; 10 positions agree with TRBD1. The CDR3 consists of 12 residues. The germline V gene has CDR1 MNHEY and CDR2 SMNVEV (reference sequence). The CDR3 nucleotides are TGTGCCAGCACCACGAGGGGCCAGGGACAGGGGTTT. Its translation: CASTTRGQGQGF.

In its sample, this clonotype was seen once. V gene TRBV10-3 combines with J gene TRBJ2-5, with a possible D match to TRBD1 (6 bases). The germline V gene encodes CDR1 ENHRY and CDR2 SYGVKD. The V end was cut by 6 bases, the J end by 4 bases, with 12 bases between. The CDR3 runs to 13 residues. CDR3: CAISETGTETQYF. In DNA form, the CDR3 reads TGTGCCATCAGCGAAACAGGGACAGAGACCCAGTACTTC.

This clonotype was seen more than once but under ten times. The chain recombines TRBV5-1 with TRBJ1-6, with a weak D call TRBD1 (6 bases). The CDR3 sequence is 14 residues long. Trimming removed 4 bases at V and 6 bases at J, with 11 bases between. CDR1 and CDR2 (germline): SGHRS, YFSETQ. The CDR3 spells CASSADRSNSPLHF. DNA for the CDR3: TGCGCCAGCAGCGCTGACAGGAGTAATTCACCCCTCCACTTT.

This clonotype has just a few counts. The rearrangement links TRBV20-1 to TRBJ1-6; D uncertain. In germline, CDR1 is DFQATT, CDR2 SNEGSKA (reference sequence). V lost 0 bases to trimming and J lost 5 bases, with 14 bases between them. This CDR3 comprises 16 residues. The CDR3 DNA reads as TGCAGTGCTAGAGATTACCGTCAACGGAATAATTCACCCCTCCACTTT. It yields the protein CSARDYRQRNNSPLHF.

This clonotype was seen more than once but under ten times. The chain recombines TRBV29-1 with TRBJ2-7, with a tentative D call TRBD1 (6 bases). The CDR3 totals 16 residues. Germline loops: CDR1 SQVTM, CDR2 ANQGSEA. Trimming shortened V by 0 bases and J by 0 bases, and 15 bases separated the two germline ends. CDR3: CSVEDGGQGRSYEQYF. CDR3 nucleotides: TGCAGCGTTGAAGATGGCGGTCAGGGGCGCTCCTACGAGCAGTACTTC.

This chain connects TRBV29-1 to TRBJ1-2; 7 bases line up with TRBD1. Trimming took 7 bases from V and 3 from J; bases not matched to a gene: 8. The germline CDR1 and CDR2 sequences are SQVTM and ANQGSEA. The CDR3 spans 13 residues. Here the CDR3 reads CSAALGTDYGYTF. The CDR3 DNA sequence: TGCAGCGCTGCACTTGGGACAGACTATGGCTACACCTTC.